These 26 T cell receptor beta chains originate from one sample sequenced in a study of shared clonotypes between healthy human individuals. Sequencing was performed with immunoSEQ multiplex PCR; in TCRdb, only in-frame clones are kept and a portion is missing. Of about 960,000 clones in the sample, around three quarters were seen once. What was sequenced was memory CD4+ T cells sorted from blood. Subset described: CD45RA-negative fraction. These receptors were collected from a man between 18 and 29 years old in good health.

The V and J genes are TRBV28 and TRBJ1-3, with 8 bases fitting TRBD1. The CDR3 contains 14 residues. Germline trimming cut 5 bases from V and 8 bases from J; bases unmatched to any gene: 8. Germline V CDR1 and CDR2: MDHEN, SYDVKM. The DNA for the CDR3 is TGTGCCAGCAGTGACAGGGGCCGAGGGGACACCATATATTTT. As protein: CASSDRGRGDTIYF.

The rearrangement uses TRBV7-2 and TRBJ1-2, with a weak D call TRBD1 (6 bases). Germline CDR1 and CDR2: SGHTA and FQGNSA. V was cut by 1 base and J by 1 base, with 7 bases left in between. The CDR3 has 14 amino acids. DNA for the CDR3: TGTGCCAGCAGCTTAGACAGGGTTAACTATGGCTACACCTTC. Encoded protein: CASSLDRVNYGYTF.

V gene TRBV4-2 combines with J gene TRBJ2-3, with TRBD2 identical over 8 bases. The CDR3 is 16 amino acids. The germline gives CDR1 LGHNA, CDR2 YNFKEQ. V shed 3 bases and J 1 base; nucleotides not matched to a gene: 6. CDR3 residues: CASSQSSTSGTDTQYF. The CDR3 coding sequence is TGTGCCAGCAGCCAGTCTTCGACTAGCGGCACAGATACGCAGTATTTT.

V is TRBV28 and J is TRBJ1-1; possible D gene TRBD1, 6 bases. Germline V gives CDR1 MDHEN, CDR2 SYDVKM. The CDR3 is made up of 12 amino acids. Trimming took off 6 bases at V and 1 base at J, with 6 bases between the two ends. The CDR3 DNA is TGTGCCAGCAGAGGGGGGAACACTGAAGCTTTCTTT. This codes for CASRGGNTEAFF.

The chain has TRBV5-1 and TRBJ1-4; D might be TRBD1 (5 bases). V gave up 4 bases and J gave up 2 bases, with 12 bases separating them. Germline V CDR1 and CDR2: SGHRS, YFSETQ. This CDR3 comprises 15 residues. The CDR3 loop is CASSSQGLTNEKLFF. The CDR3 DNA reads as TGCGCCAGCAGCAGCCAGGGATTGACTAATGAAAAACTGTTTTTT.

The V gene is TRBV6-5, the J gene TRBJ1-1; tentatively, D is TRBD1 (5 bases). The CDR3 length is 14 residues. The V end was cut by 6 bases, the J end by 1 base, with 12 bases between. Germline CDR1 MNHEY, CDR2 SVGAGI. CDR3 nucleotide sequence: TGTGCCAGCAGCCGACAGAACACGAACACTGAAGCTTTCTTT. It is translated as CASSRQNTNTEAFF.

This clone appeared once. The chain links TRBV5-4 to TRBJ2-3; maybe TRBD2 (6 bases). This CDR3 contains 14 residues. Germline loops: CDR1 SGHNT, CDR2 YYREEE (reference sequence). V lost 3 bases to trimming and J lost 6 bases, with 14 bases between them. CDR3 amino acids: CASSSKLADDTQYF. CDR3 nucleotide sequence: TGTGCCAGCAGCTCCAAACTAGCCGATGATACGCAGTATTTT.

The CDR3 here is CASNPGRRDTEAFF. CDR3 DNA sequence: TGTGCCAGCAACCCGGGACGACGGGACACTGAAGCTTTCTTT. The rearrangement links TRBV5-4 to TRBJ1-1, with D possibly being TRBD1 (5 bases). Germline CDR1 SGHNT, CDR2 YYREEE (reference sequence). Trimming cost V 6 bases and J 3 bases, with 15 bases left between them. There are 14 residues in the CDR3.

The chain joins TRBV11-2 to TRBJ2-2; D is unclear. CDR3 length: 14 residues. Trimming removed 3 bases from V and 4 bases from J, with 9 bases in between. CDR1 is SGHAT and CDR2 is FQNNGV in the germline V gene. The CDR3 protein is CASSFSFGTGELFF. Here the CDR3 DNA reads TGTGCCAGCAGCTTTTCGTTCGGCACCGGGGAGCTGTTTTTT.

This rearrangement joins TRBV5-4 to TRBJ2-1; no reliable D call. This CDR3 contains 11 residues. V lost 4 bases to trimming and J lost 6 bases, with 5 bases between them. CDR1 and CDR2 from the germline V gene are SGHNT and YYREEE (reference sequence). Here the CDR3 DNA reads TGTGCCAGCAGCAGTAGCAATGAGCAGTTCTTC. Its translation: CASSSSNEQFF. Drawing the rest from reference TRBV5-4 and TRBJ2-1, the complete variable domain is ETGVTQSPTHLIKTRGQQVTLRCSSQSGHNTVSWYQQALGQGPQFIFQYYREEENGRGNFPPRFSGLQFPNYSSELNVNALELDDSALYLCASSSSNEQFFGPGTRLTVL.

J is TRBJ1-4 and V is TRBV10-3; 7 bases are shared with TRBD1. Trimming cost V 5 bases and J 7 bases; bases outside gene matches: 7. The germline CDR1 and CDR2 sequences are ENHRY and SYGVKD. The length of the CDR3 is 14 residues. DNA of the CDR3: TGTGCCATCAGTATGACAGGGAGGAGTGAAAAACTGTTTTTT. Encoded protein: CAISMTGRSEKLFF.

The V call is TRBV11-2, the J call TRBJ1-1; D remains unclear. The CDR3 is made up of 13 amino acids. Per the germline V gene, CDR1 is SGHAT and CDR2 is FQNNGV. V gave up 3 bases and J gave up 4 bases, with 9 bases separating them. The CDR3 loop reads CASSFPLVTEAFF. CDR3 sequence (DNA): TGTGCCAGCAGCTTCCCACTAGTCACTGAAGCTTTCTTT.

V and J are TRBV6-4 and TRBJ2-5; D ambiguous. The V and J ends lost 5 bases and 5 bases respectively, with 12 bases between them. This CDR3 is 13 amino acids long. Germline V lookup: CDR1 MRHNA, CDR2 SNTAGT. The CDR3 DNA reads TGTGCCAGCAGTTTAAACCTGGGGGAGACCCAGTACTTC. This gives the protein CASSLNLGETQYF.

The rearrangement uses TRBV28 and TRBJ1-1, with 8 nucleotides matching TRBD1. V lost 2 bases to trimming and J lost 1 base; unmatched junction nucleotides: 9. This CDR3 spans 17 amino acids. Germline CDR1 MDHEN, CDR2 SYDVKM. The CDR3, as DNA: TGTGCCAGCAGTTTAATGGACAGGGTCCCCTCGAACACTGAAGCTTTCTTT. This gives the protein CASSLMDRVPSNTEAFF.

The chain couples TRBV28 to TRBJ1-2; a possible D gene is TRBD1 (5 bases). The germline V gene encodes CDR1 MDHEN and CDR2 SYDVKM. The CDR3 sequence is 13 residues long. V shed 7 bases and J shed 4 bases, with 13 bases lying between them. The DNA of the CDR3 is TGTGCCAGCACCCCGGGGACCCTCTATGGCTACACCTTC. Protein: CASTPGTLYGYTF.

The chain links TRBV6-1 to TRBJ1-2, with D possibly matching TRBD1 (5 bases). This CDR3 has 13 amino acids. Between the trimmed V and J ends, which lost 7 bases and 4 bases, there was a span of 13 bases. The germline CDR1 and CDR2 sequences are MNHNS and SASEGT. The DNA of the CDR3 is TGTGCCAGCAAGCCAGGGAGGTCCTATGGCTACACCTTC. This sequence encodes CASKPGRSYGYTF.

The chain employs TRBV7-2 and TRBJ2-3; 8 positions match TRBD2. The V segment lost 5 bases and the J segment 0 bases; nucleotides outside the gene matches: 13. This CDR3 comprises 18 residues. Germline V CDR1 and CDR2: SGHTA, FQGNSA. The CDR3 sequence: CASSPGEGGRPSTDTQYF. CDR3 DNA sequence: TGTGCCAGCAGCCCCGGGGAGGGCGGGAGGCCTAGCACAGATACGCAGTATTTT.

The chain is built from TRBV28 and TRBJ1-6, with 7 bases matching TRBD1. The J segment lost 6 bases and the V segment lost 6 bases, leaving 11 bases of the junction unmatched. The V gene's germline CDR1 is MDHEN and CDR2 SYDVKM. The length of the CDR3 is 16 residues. The CDR3 sequence is CASSFLSPGGNSPLHF. The CDR3 DNA is TGTGCCAGCAGCTTCTTGAGTCCAGGGGGTAATTCACCCCTCCACTTT.

The chain has TRBV5-1 and TRBJ2-1, with 8 bases fitting TRBD2. Germline V lookup: CDR1 SGHRS, CDR2 YFSETQ. The trim removed 3 bases at V and 9 bases at J, leaving 8 bases unmatched. The CDR3 covers 14 residues. The CDR3 nucleotides are TGCGCCAGCAGCTGGAGTAGCGGGAAGACTGAGCAGTTCTTC. Amino acid sequence: CASSWSSGKTEQFF.

This chain connects TRBV30 to TRBJ2-7; 8 bases are shared with TRBD1. This CDR3 contains 13 residues. Looked up from germline, CDR1 is GTSNPN and CDR2 is SVGIG (reference sequence). The junction had 5 bases not matched to a gene; V was cut back by 3 bases and J by 4 bases. This CDR3 is CAWRAGGRYEQYF. CDR3 DNA sequence: TGTGCCTGGAGGGCAGGGGGCAGGTACGAGCAGTACTTC.

Only one count was recorded for this clone. This rearrangement joins TRBV30 to TRBJ2-7, with 10 nucleotides matching TRBD2. The CDR3 is made up of 15 amino acids. Germline V gene lookup returns CDR1 GTSNPN and CDR2 SVGIG (reference sequence). With V trimmed by 0 bases and J by 2 bases, 4 bases remained unmatched. As DNA, the CDR3 is TGTGCCTGGAGTGTCCCTAGCGGGGGCGCCTACGAGCAGTACTTC. This codes for CAWSVPSGGAYEQYF.

This chain joins TRBV4-2 and TRBJ1-3, with TRBD1 identical over 9 bases. Germline-derived CDR1 and CDR2 are LGHNA and YNFKEQ. V lost 3 bases to trimming and J lost 7 bases; unmatched junction nucleotides: 10. The CDR3 spans 16 residues. CDR3 DNA sequence: TGTGCCAGCAGCCAGGACGGGACAGGGATAGGCAACACCATATATTTT. It yields the protein CASSQDGTGIGNTIYF.

The J gene is TRBJ1-5, the V gene TRBV15, with D hard to call. Germline CDR1 reads LNHNV; CDR2 reads YYDKDF (reference sequence). The V end was cut by 0 bases, the J end by 0 bases, with 6 bases between. The CDR3 totals 15 residues. The CDR3 DNA reads as TGTGCCACCAGCAGAGATCGGGATAGCAATCAGCCCCAGCATTTT. Amino acid sequence: CATSRDRDSNQPQHF.

Regarding this clone: At the DNA level, this CDR3 is encoded by other sequences in the same sample as well. V and J are TRBV6-1 and TRBJ1-5; no definite D call. CDR1 MNHNS and CDR2 SASEGT come from the germline V gene. The CDR3 has 12 residues. Trimming pared 0 bases from V and 7 bases from J, leaving 4 bases between. Here the CDR3 DNA reads TGTGCCAGCAGTGAAGCACGGCAGCCCCAGCATTTT. It translates to CASSEARQPQHF.

The genes are TRBV18 and TRBJ2-1, with TRBD1 matching 9 bases. From germline, CDR1 is KGHSH and CDR2 LQKENI. The V segment lost 5 bases and the J segment 4 bases; nucleotides outside the gene matches: 6. CDR3 length equals 15 residues. CDR3 region: CASSEDRGGYNEQFF. The DNA for the CDR3 is TGTGCCAGCTCAGAAGACAGGGGGGGATACAATGAGCAGTTCTTC.

V and J are TRBV5-1 and TRBJ1-5; the D gene is possibly TRBD1 (5 bases). Germline V CDR1 and CDR2: SGHRS, YFSETQ. With 4 bases removed from V and 5 bases from J, the gap between germline ends came to 13 bases. This CDR3 is 14 amino acids long. CDR3 in amino acids: CASSPGTVDQPQHF. Written as DNA, the CDR3 is TGCGCCAGCAGCCCAGGGACGGTCGATCAGCCCCAGCATTTT.